This passage covers 4 T cell receptor beta chains from one sample sequenced in a study of blood T cell repertoires in COVID-19. TCRdb's table, derived via immunoSEQ multiplex PCR, lists solely in-frame clones and lacks some. The sample consists of 210,000 or so clones, more than 75% of them appearing once. The sequenced material came from peripheral blood. The origin of the receptors is a man aged 50-60 years with acute or convalescent COVID-19.

This clone has just one count. The rearrangement uses TRBV10-1 and TRBJ1-1; D not certain. Trimming shortened V by 3 bases and J by 4 bases, and 15 bases separated the two germline ends. The CDR3 runs to 15 residues. Germline values: CDR1 WNHNN, CDR2 SYGVQD (reference sequence). This chain's CDR3 is CASSDFGVSRTEAFF. The CDR3 DNA follows: TGCGCCAGCAGTGACTTCGGGGTGTCGCGCACTGAAGCTTTCTTT.

The rearrangement joins TRBV30 to TRBJ1-2; weak D call: TRBD1 (6 bases). CDR1 and CDR2 from the germline V gene are GTSNPN and SVGIG (reference sequence). The CDR3 contains 14 residues. V lost 3 bases and J lost 5, with 16 bases in between. The CDR3 DNA follows: TGTGCCTGGAGCCCGAGGACAGCGACTTATGGCTACACCTTC. Translation: CAWSPRTATYGYTF. Looking up the rest from reference TRBV30 and TRBJ1-2 gives the full variable domain: SQTIHQWPATLVQPVGSPLSLECTVEGTSNPNLYWYRQAAGRGLQLLFYSVGIGQISSEVPQNLSASRPQDRQFILSSKKLLLSDSGFYLCAWSPRTATYGYTFGSGTRLTVV.

This chain joins TRBV4-2 and TRBJ1-3; D ambiguous. The germline CDR1 and CDR2 sequences are LGHNA and YNFKEQ. CDR3 length: 15 amino acids. Trimming cost V 5 bases and J 0 bases, with 11 bases left between them. Here the CDR3 DNA reads TGTGCCAGCAGCTTAATCGGGATCTCTGGAAACACCATATATTTT. Its protein product is CASSLIGISGNTIYF.

V is TRBV7-9 and J is TRBJ1-2; D uncertain. From germline, CDR1 is SEHNR and CDR2 FQNEAQ (reference sequence). V lost 0 bases to trimming and J lost 8 bases, with 16 bases between them. The CDR3 is 15 amino acids. The CDR3, as DNA: TGTGCCAGCAGCTTAGCGGCGAGGACTTCTCACGGCTACACCTTC. Translating gives CASSLAARTSHGYTF.